This TCR beta chain is drawn from a study of T cells in narcolepsy. General observations from the study: Some memory CD4+ repertoires had no autoreactive clone sequences.

This clone was counted only a few times. The target antigen is unknown. The protocol was immunoSEQ multiplex PCR, while the TCRdb copy is restricted to in-frame clones and leaves out a portion. The sample includes some 30,000 clones, less than 90% seen only once; the top ten take approximately 0.99%. Germline V gene data show CDR1 as SGHTA and CDR2 as FQGNSA. Between the trimmed V and J ends, which lost 1 base and 0 bases, there was a span of 18 bases. The CDR3 consists of 18 residues. The V call is TRBV7-2, the J call TRBJ2-5; possible D gene TRBD2, 6 bases. This receptor was obtained from a human donor in good health. The sequencing sample was made of memory (CD45RA-) CD4+ T cells from blood. The CDR3 DNA follows: TGTGCCAGCAGCTTAGGGGTTAGCGGTGCCCCCCACCAAGAGACCCAGTACTTC. As protein: CASSLGVSGAPHQETQYF.